The 29 T cell receptor beta chains reported below all come from one sample, sequenced in a study of control samples from healthy donors and cancer patients (dated by TCRdb to about 2020). The method behind the library was the immunoSEQ multiplex PCR assay. TCRdb retrieved this table from immuneACCESS and kept in-frame rearrangements only. Not all clones are present; in checked studies, unresolved V genes account for under half, and no reason is known for the remainder. Present in this sample are over 75,000 clones, 70% to 90% of which were seen just once. Clones ranked in the top ten supply around a fifth of the sample. Sequences were obtained from blood. These receptors all come from a man younger than 40 in good health.

This clone came up once. DNA for the CDR3: TGTGCCAGCAGTTTTTCACAGGGAGATCCCCAGCATTTT. Protein: CASSFSQGDPQHF. The gene calls are TRBV12-3 or TRBV12-4 and TRBJ1-5; TRBD1 might be the D (6 bases). This CDR3 contains 13 residues. Trimming removed 3 bases at V and 10 bases at J, with 13 bases between.

This chain uses TRBV7-2 with TRBJ1-1; unclear D gene. Germline loops: CDR1 SGHTA, CDR2 FQGNSA. This CDR3 has 15 residues. Trimming removed 2 bases at V and 2 bases at J, with 12 bases between. The DNA for the CDR3 is TGTGCCAGCAGCTTAATGGCCACGGCTAACACTGAAGCTTTCTTT. Amino acid sequence: CASSLMATANTEAFF.

The chain uses TRBV11-2 and TRBJ1-1, with a tentative D call TRBD1 (5 bases). The CDR3 runs to 18 residues. V lost 1 base and J 0 bases, leaving 18 bases between the germline ends. Germline V lookup: CDR1 SGHAT, CDR2 FQNNGV. The CDR3 here is CASSLVVGTLVMNTEAFF. In nucleotides, the CDR3 is TGTGCCAGCAGCTTAGTTGTCGGGACGTTAGTCATGAACACTGAAGCTTTCTTT.

The CDR3 nucleotides read TGTGCCAGCAGCTTAGGAGAGACAGGGGACTATGGCTACACCTTC. Its protein is CASSLGETGDYGYTF. The chain employs TRBV7-9 and TRBJ1-2, with TRBD1 matching over 8 bases. Unmatched junction bases numbered 4, after V lost 1 base and J lost 3 bases. Per the germline V gene, CDR1 is SEHNR and CDR2 is FQNEAQ (reference sequence). CDR3 length: 15 amino acids.

The chain is built from TRBV28 and TRBJ2-3, with 7 bases matching TRBD1. The CDR3 has 16 residues. Per germline, CDR1 MDHEN and CDR2 SYDVKM. With V trimmed by 6 bases and J by 1 base, 10 bases remained unmatched. CDR3 region: CASSRRITGGTDTQYF. CDR3 nucleotide sequence: TGTGCCAGCAGCAGAAGAATAACAGGGGGCACAGATACGCAGTATTTT.

This clone has a single count. The chain employs TRBV5-1 and TRBJ1-6; no reliable D call. The ends were cut back, 4 bases at V and 0 bases at J, with 11 bases in the middle. CDR3 length: 16 amino acids. Germline lookup yields CDR1 SGHRS and CDR2 YFSETQ. DNA for the CDR3: TGCGCCAGCAGCGTAGACGGAAGCTCCTATAATTCACCCCTCCACTTT. Residues: CASSVDGSSYNSPLHF.

This chain uses TRBV7-9 with TRBJ1-6; no firm D call. V was shortened by 1 base and J by 10 bases, with 11 bases between the two germline ends. Germline values: CDR1 SEHNR, CDR2 FQNEAQ (reference sequence). There are 14 residues in the CDR3. The CDR3 spells CASSLVGSDSPLHF. The DNA for the CDR3 is TGTGCCAGCAGCTTAGTTGGGTCAGACTCACCCCTCCACTTT.

For the CDR3, the DNA is TGTGCAAGTCGCTTAGAGGGGACAGGGGGAGTGGATCAGCCCCAGCATTTT. It specifies CASRLEGTGGVDQPQHF. V and J are TRBV12-2 and TRBJ1-5; TRBD1 was called by the table and not checked on the DNA. TRBV12-2 has pseudogene status. The CDR3 spans 17 residues.

Comments on this clone: Other DNA sequences in this specimen translate into the identical CDR3. The rearrangement uses TRBV30 and TRBJ1-1; D gene uncertain. CDR3 length: 13 residues. V lost 0 bases, J lost 1 base, and 6 bases lay in between. Germline-derived CDR1 and CDR2 are GTSNPN and SVGIG (reference sequence). Written as DNA, the CDR3 is TGTGCCTGGAGTGTACTAGGGAACACTGAAGCTTTCTTT. Protein sequence: CAWSVLGNTEAFF.

This rearrangement joins TRBV4-2 to TRBJ2-5, with D perhaps TRBD2 (6 bases). V dropped 1 base and J dropped 0 bases, with 9 bases sitting between them. Germline V CDR1 and CDR2: LGHNA, YNFKEQ. CDR3 length: 15 residues. CDR3 sequence reads: CASSQAPGDQETQYF. The DNA of the CDR3 is TGTGCCAGCAGCCAAGCTCCGGGGGACCAAGAGACCCAGTACTTC.

The chain recombines TRBV29-1 with TRBJ1-2; 9 bases fit TRBD1. CDR1 and CDR2 (germline): SQVTM, ANQGSEA. Trimming took 4 bases from V and 8 from J; bases not matched to a gene: 5. The CDR3 contains 12 residues. CDR3 in amino acids: CSVVGQGIGYTF. CDR3 nucleotides: TGCAGCGTTGTCGGACAGGGGATCGGCTACACCTTC.

The CDR3 sequence is CSVFSGTDYNSPLHF. CDR3 in DNA: TGCAGCGTTTTCAGCGGGACAGACTATAATTCACCCCTCCACTTT. V is TRBV29-1 and J is TRBJ1-6; 7 nucleotides align to TRBD1. Trimming at V came to 5 bases and at J to 3 bases, leaving 7 bases not matched to a gene. Looked up from germline, CDR1 is SQVTM and CDR2 is ANQGSEA. This CDR3 is built from 15 residues. The full variable domain, rest sourced from reference TRBV29-1 and TRBJ1-6, is SAVISQKPSRDICQRGTSLTIQCQVDSQVTMMFWYRQQPGQSLTLIATANQGSEATYESGFVIDKFPISRPNLTFSTLTVSNMSPEDSSIYLCSVFSGTDYNSPLHFGNGTRLTVT.

The rearrangement uses TRBV6-5 and TRBJ1-6; D is ambiguous. The CDR3 is 13 amino acids. V lost 2 bases to trimming and J lost 10 bases, with 9 bases between them. Germline V gives CDR1 MNHEY, CDR2 SVGAGI. This CDR3 reads CASSYEAVSPLHF. The CDR3 region has the DNA TGTGCCAGCAGTTACGAGGCGGTCTCACCCCTCCACTTT.

The chain couples TRBV5-1 to TRBJ1-1; 9 bases line up with TRBD1. J lost 6 bases, V lost 4 bases, and 7 bases had no gene match. CDR1 is SGHRS and CDR2 is YFSETQ in the germline V gene. The CDR3 is 14 residues long. Here the CDR3 DNA reads TGCGCCAGCAGCCCTCTGGGACAGGGACCTGAAGCTTTCTTT. This codes for CASSPLGQGPEAFF.

The chain has TRBV5-1 and TRBJ2-4; D is unclear. The CDR3 runs to 16 residues. The V end lost 4 bases, the J end lost 3 bases, and 17 bases lay between the germline ends. In germline, CDR1 is SGHRS, CDR2 YFSETQ. DNA of the CDR3: TGCGCCAGCAGCCCCGGAAACCTCGCGGTCAAAAACATTCAGTACTTC. Its protein is CASSPGNLAVKNIQYF.

The chain combines TRBV3-1 (or the pseudogene TRBV3-2) with TRBJ1-4; 11 nucleotides line up with TRBD1. This CDR3 has 18 residues. V shed 3 bases, J shed 5 bases, and the junction held 11 bases outside the gene matches. The germline V gene has CDR1 LGHDT and CDR2 YNNKEL (reference sequence). The CDR3 coding sequence is TGTGCCAGCAGCCACGGACAGGGGGCCGTTCGGGGAAATGAAAAACTGTTTTTT. Its translation is CASSHGQGAVRGNEKLFF.

V is TRBV7-8 and J is TRBJ1-5; tentative D call: TRBD1 (5 bases). Germline CDR1 reads SGHVS; CDR2 reads FQNEAQ. Trimming took off 5 bases at V and 2 bases at J, with 13 bases between the two ends. There are 15 residues in the CDR3. The DNA of the CDR3 is TGTGCCAGCAGCCCCAGGGACGCTGGCAATCAGCCCCAGCATTTT. It translates to CASSPRDAGNQPQHF.

The gene calls are TRBV12-3 or TRBV12-4 and TRBJ1-5; possibly TRBD1 for D (6 bases). This CDR3 comprises 12 residues. With 8 bases removed from V and 6 bases from J, the gap between germline ends came to 11 bases. CDR3 DNA: TGTGCCAGCCAACAGGGTCCTCAGCCCCAGCATTTT. Protein product: CASQQGPQPQHF.

The chain uses TRBV7-9 and TRBJ1-4, with 7 bases fitting TRBD1. The CDR3 is 15 residues long. V lost 2 bases, J lost 3 bases, and 3 bases stayed unmatched. The germline gives CDR1 SEHNR, CDR2 FQNEAQ (reference sequence). The CDR3 nucleotides are TGTGCCAGCAGCTTATCAGGGGGTTCTAATGAAAAACTGTTTTTT. It translates to CASSLSGGSNEKLFF. Full variable domain (rest looked up from reference TRBV7-9 and TRBJ1-4): DTGVSQNPRHKITKRGQNVTFRCDPISEHNRLYWYRQTLGQGPEFLTYFQNEAQLEKSRLLSDRFSAERPKGSFSTLEIQRTEQGDSAMYLCASSLSGGSNEKLFFGSGTQLSVL.

The gene calls are TRBV12-3 or TRBV12-4 and TRBJ1-2; unclear D gene. Trimming removed 1 base from V and 4 bases from J, with 7 bases in between. This CDR3 has 13 amino acids. This CDR3 reads CASSLGAVYGYTF. The CDR3 region has the DNA TGTGCCAGCAGTTTAGGGGCGGTCTATGGCTACACCTTC.

J is TRBJ2-4 and V is TRBV5-1, with TRBD1 identical over 8 bases. The CDR3 contains 20 residues. Trimming at V came to 1 base and at J to 1 base, leaving 16 bases not matched to a gene. CDR1 and CDR2 from the germline V gene are SGHRS and YFSETQ. CDR3 in amino acids: CASSLRPQGANATAKNIQYF. The CDR3 region has the DNA TGCGCCAGCAGCTTGCGACCCCAGGGGGCGAATGCCACGGCCAAAAACATTCAGTACTTC.

This clone came up once. The gene calls are TRBV28 and TRBJ2-3, with D perhaps TRBD1 (6 bases). Germline CDR1 is MDHEN and CDR2 is SYDVKM. This CDR3 has 17 amino acids. Trimming stripped 5 bases from V and 5 bases from J, with 23 bases between. The CDR3 DNA reads as TGTGCCAGCAGTCCCCTGATCCGGGACAAGGTGGAAGATACGCAGTATTTT. It codes for CASSPLIRDKVEDTQYF.

The rearrangement joins TRBV23-1 to TRBJ2-7; D is unresolved. TRBV23-1 is marked as an open reading frame, function uncertain. The CDR3 totals 12 residues. V lost 5 bases to trimming and J lost 4 bases, with 9 bases between them. CDR3 loop: CASSGPPYEQYF. CDR3 in DNA: TGCGCCAGCAGTGGACCGCCTTACGAGCAGTACTTC.

This clone is a singleton in its sample. V usage is TRBV30 and J usage is TRBJ2-4, with TRBD2 identical over 15 bases. With V trimmed by 4 bases and J by 6 bases, 7 bases remained unmatched. This CDR3 is 16 amino acids long. CDR1 is GTSNPN, CDR2 SVGIG, per germline (reference sequence). CDR3 residues: CAWNLGTSGGRNIQYF. For the CDR3, the DNA is TGTGCCTGGAACCTTGGGACTAGCGGGGGGAGAAACATTCAGTACTTC.

This chain links TRBV7-9 with TRBJ2-7; D possibly corresponds to TRBD1 (5 bases). Germline V gene sequence: CDR1 SEHNR, CDR2 FQNEAQ (reference sequence). Trimming removed 6 bases at V and 3 bases at J, with 24 bases between. This CDR3 has 17 amino acids. The CDR3 here is CASSAVGFSDRGYEQYF. For the CDR3, the DNA is TGTGCCAGCAGTGCAGTCGGTTTCTCTGACAGAGGCTACGAGCAGTACTTC.

The gene calls are TRBV2 and TRBJ2-1, with D perhaps matching TRBD2 (6 bases). CDR1 and CDR2 (germline): SNHLY, FYNNEI. The V end lost 3 bases, the J end lost 7 bases, and 13 bases lay between the germline ends. The CDR3 extends over 14 amino acids. The CDR3 nucleotides are TGTGCCAGCAGTGAGCGGCCTGGGGGGAATGAGCAGTTCTTC. Residues: CASSERPGGNEQFF.

This clone was picked up many times. This sequence joins TRBV7-9 and TRBJ1-3; D is ambiguous. CDR3 length: 16 amino acids. V was cut by 5 bases and J by 2 bases, with 16 bases left in between. Germline assignment: CDR1 SEHNR and CDR2 FQNEAQ (reference sequence). CDR3 bases: TGTGCCAGCAGCCCCCGTGCCCCCGCTACTGGAAACACCATATATTTT. Its protein product is CASSPRAPATGNTIYF.

This clone was counted a single time. The chain joins TRBV12-5 to TRBJ2-2; a possible D gene is TRBD2 (5 bases). The V end lost 5 bases, the J end lost 4 bases, and 11 bases lay between the germline ends. Germline V gene sequence: CDR1 LGHNT, CDR2 FRNRAP. The CDR3 sequence is 14 residues long. The CDR3 reads CASGIWTATGELFF. In nucleotides, the CDR3 is TGTGCTAGTGGTATCTGGACTGCCACCGGGGAGCTGTTTTTT.

The chain employs TRBV3-1 (or the pseudogene TRBV3-2) and TRBJ2-2; the D is unclear. The CDR3 contains 14 residues. Deletions cut 0 bases from V and 5 bases from J, with 7 bases between. Germline CDR1 is LGHDT and CDR2 is YNNKEL (reference sequence). CDR3 region: CASSQDPKTGELFF. The CDR3 region has the DNA TGTGCCAGCAGCCAAGACCCCAAGACCGGGGAGCTGTTTTTT.